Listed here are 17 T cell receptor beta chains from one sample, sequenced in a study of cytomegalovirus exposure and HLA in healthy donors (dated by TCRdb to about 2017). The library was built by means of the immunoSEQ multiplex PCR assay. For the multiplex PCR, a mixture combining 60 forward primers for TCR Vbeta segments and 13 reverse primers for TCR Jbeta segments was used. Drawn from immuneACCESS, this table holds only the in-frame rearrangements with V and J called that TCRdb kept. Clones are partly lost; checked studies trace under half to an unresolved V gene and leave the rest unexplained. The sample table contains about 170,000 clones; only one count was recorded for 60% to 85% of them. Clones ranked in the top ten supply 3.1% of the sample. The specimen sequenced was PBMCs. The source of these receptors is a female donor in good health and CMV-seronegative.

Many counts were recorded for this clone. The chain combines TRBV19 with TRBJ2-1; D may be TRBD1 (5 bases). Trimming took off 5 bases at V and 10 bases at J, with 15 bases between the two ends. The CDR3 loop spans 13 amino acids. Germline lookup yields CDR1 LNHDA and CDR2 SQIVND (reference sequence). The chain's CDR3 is CASSLQGVGEQFF. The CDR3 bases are TGTGCCAGTAGTCTCCAGGGCGTAGGGGAGCAGTTCTTC.

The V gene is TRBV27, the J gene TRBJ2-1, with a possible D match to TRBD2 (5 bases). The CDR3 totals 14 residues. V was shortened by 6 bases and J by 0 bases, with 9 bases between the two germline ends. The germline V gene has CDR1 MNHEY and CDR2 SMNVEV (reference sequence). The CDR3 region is CASSTRGSYNEQFF. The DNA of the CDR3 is TGTGCCAGCAGCACTCGGGGCTCCTACAATGAGCAGTTCTTC.

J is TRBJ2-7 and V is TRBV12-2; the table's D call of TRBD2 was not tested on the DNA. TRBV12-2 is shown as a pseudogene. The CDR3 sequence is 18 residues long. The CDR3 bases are TGTGCAAGTCGCTTAGGGGGGATCCCGGGACTCATAGACTACGAGCAGTACTTC. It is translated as CASRLGGIPGLIDYEQYF.

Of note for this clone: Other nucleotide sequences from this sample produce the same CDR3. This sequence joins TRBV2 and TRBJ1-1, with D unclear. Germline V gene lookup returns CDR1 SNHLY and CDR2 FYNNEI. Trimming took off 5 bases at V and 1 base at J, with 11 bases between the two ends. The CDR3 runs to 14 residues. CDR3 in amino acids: CASSPQAGNTEAFF. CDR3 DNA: TGTGCCAGCAGTCCCCAGGCGGGGAACACTGAAGCTTTCTTT.

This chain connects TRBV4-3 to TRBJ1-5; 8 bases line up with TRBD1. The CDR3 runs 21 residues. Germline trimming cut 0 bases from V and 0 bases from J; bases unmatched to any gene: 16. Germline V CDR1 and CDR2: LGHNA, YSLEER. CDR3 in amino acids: CASSQDPLGAGGRHSNQPQHF. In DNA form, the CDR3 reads TGCGCCAGCAGCCAAGATCCACTGGGGGCAGGGGGCCGCCATAGCAATCAGCCCCAGCATTTT.

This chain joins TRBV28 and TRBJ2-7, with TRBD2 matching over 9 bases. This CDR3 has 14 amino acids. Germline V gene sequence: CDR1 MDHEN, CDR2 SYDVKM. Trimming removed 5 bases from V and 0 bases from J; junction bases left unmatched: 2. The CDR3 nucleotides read TGTGCCAGCAGTCTTAGCGGGAGCTCCTACGAGCAGTACTTC. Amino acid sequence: CASSLSGSSYEQYF.

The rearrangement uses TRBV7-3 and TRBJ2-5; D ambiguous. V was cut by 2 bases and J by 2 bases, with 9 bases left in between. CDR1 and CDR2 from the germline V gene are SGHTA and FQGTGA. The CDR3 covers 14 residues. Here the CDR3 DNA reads TGTGCCAGCAGCTTAGGCTCTCCACAAGAGACCCAGTACTTC. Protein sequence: CASSLGSPQETQYF.

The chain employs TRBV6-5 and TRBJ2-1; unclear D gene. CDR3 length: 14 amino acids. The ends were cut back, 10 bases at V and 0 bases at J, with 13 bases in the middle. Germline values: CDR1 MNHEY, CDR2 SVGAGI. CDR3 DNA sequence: TGTGCCACATCCTCGCTAAGCTCCTACAATGAGCAGTTCTTC. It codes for CATSSLSSYNEQFF.

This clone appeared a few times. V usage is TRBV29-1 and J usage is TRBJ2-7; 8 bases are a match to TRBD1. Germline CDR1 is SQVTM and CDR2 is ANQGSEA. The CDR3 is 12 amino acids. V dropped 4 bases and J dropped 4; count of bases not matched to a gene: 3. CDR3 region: CSVGTGSYEQYF. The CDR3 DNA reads TGCAGCGTTGGGACAGGGTCATACGAGCAGTACTTC.

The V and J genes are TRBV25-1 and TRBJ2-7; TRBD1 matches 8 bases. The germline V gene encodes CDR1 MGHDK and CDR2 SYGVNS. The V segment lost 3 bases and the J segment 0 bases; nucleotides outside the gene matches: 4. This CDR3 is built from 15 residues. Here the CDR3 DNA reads TGTGCCAGCAGTGATTGGACAGGGACCTCCTACGAGCAGTACTTC. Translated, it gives CASSDWTGTSYEQYF.

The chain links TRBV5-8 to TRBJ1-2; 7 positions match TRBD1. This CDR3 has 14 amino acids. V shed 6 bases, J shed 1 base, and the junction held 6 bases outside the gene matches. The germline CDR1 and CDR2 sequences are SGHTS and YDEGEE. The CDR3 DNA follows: TGTGCCAGCAACCCCGACAGGGTTAACTATGGCTACACCTTC. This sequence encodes CASNPDRVNYGYTF.

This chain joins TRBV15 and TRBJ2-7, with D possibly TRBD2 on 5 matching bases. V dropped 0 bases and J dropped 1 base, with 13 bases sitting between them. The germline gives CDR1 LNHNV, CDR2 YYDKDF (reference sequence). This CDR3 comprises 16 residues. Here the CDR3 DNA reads TGTGCCACCAGCAGAGAGAGCGGAGTAGCGTCCTACGAGCAGTACTTC. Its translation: CATSRESGVASYEQYF.

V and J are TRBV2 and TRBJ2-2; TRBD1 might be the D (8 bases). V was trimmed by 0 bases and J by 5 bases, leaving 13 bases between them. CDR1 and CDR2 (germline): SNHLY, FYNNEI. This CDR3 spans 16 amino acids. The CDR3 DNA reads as TGTGCCAGCAGTGAAGCCGGACAGGGAGGGACCGGGGAGCTGTTTTTT. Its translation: CASSEAGQGGTGELFF.

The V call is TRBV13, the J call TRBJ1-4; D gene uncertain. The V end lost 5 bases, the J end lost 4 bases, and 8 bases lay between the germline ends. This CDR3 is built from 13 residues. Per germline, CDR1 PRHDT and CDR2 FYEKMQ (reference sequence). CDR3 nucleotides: TGTGCCAGCAGCGTAGACTATAATGAAAAACTGTTTTTT. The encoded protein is CASSVDYNEKLFF.

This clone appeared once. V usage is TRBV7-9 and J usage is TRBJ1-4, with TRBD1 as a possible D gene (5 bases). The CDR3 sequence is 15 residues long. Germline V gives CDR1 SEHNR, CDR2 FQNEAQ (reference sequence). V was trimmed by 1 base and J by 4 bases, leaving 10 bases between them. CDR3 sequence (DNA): TGTGCCAGCAGCTTAGTCGCAGGGTTTAATGAAAAACTGTTTTTT. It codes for CASSLVAGFNEKLFF.

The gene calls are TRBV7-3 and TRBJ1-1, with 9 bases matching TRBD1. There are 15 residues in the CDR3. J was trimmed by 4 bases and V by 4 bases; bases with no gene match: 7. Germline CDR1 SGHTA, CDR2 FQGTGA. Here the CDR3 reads CASSSNRGQSTEAFF. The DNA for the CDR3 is TGTGCCAGCAGCTCCAACAGGGGGCAGAGCACTGAAGCTTTCTTT. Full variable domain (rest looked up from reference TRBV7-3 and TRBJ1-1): GAGVSQTPSNKVTEKGKYVELRCDPISGHTALYWYRQSLGQGPEFLIYFQGTGAADDSGLPNDRFFAVRPEGSVSTLKIQRTERGDSAVYLCASSSNRGQSTEAFFGQGTRLTVV.

CDR3 region: CASSLLAGTYEQYF. The CDR3 DNA sequence: TGTGCCAGCAGTTTACTAGCGGGAACCTACGAGCAGTACTTC. V is TRBV28 and J is TRBJ2-7; 9 bases agree with TRBD2. The CDR3 is 14 amino acids. Germline V gene lookup returns CDR1 MDHEN and CDR2 SYDVKM. The junction had 1 base not matched to a gene; V was cut back by 2 bases and J by 2 bases.